The 29 T cell receptor beta chains below all came from one sample that was sequenced in a study of blood T cell repertoires in COVID-19. TCRdb's copy holds only in-frame clones and misses some; the assay was immunoSEQ multiplex PCR. Of more than 150,000 clones detected, more than 90% appear once; the ten largest clones hold 0.45% to 0.65%. The sequencing input was peripheral blood. These TCRs come from a man aged 50 to 59 with acute or convalescent COVID-19.

The genes are TRBV10-2 and TRBJ1-1; no clear D gene. Germline CDR1 and CDR2: WSHSY and SAAADI. With 6 bases removed from V and 1 base from J, the gap between germline ends came to 9 bases. CDR3 length: 13 residues. CDR3 loop: CASRATENTEAFF. In nucleotides, the CDR3 is TGCGCCAGCAGGGCCACAGAGAACACTGAAGCTTTCTTT.

This chain links TRBV6-5 with TRBJ1-5; D is possibly TRBD1 (5 bases). This CDR3 is 14 amino acids long. The V gene's germline CDR1 is MNHEY and CDR2 SVGAGI. V shed 6 bases and J shed 4 bases, with 13 bases lying between them. CDR3 in amino acids: CASRLPGLNQPQHF. The CDR3 DNA reads as TGTGCCAGCAGACTCCCAGGGCTTAATCAGCCCCAGCATTTT.

The chain joins TRBV18 to TRBJ1-3; D possibly corresponds to TRBD1 (6 bases). The V gene's germline CDR1 is KGHSH and CDR2 LQKENI. The length of the CDR3 is 18 residues. The ends were cut back, 2 bases at V and 2 bases at J, with 19 bases in the middle. Here the CDR3 reads CASSPFTGHLGPGNTIYF. The CDR3 DNA is TGTGCCAGCTCACCATTTACGGGACATCTGGGCCCTGGAAACACCATATATTTT.

The genes are TRBV28 and TRBJ1-4; 7 bases are shared with TRBD1. Trimming took 1 base from V and 8 from J; bases not matched to a gene: 7. This CDR3 has 15 residues. CDR1 and CDR2 from the germline V gene are MDHEN and SYDVKM. The CDR3 is CASSLLIGGIEKLFF. For the CDR3, the DNA is TGTGCCAGCAGTTTATTAATAGGGGGCATCGAAAAACTGTTTTTT.

This chain uses TRBV7-2 with TRBJ1-1; D unresolved. Looked up from germline, CDR1 is SGHTA and CDR2 is FQGNSA. CDR3 length: 13 residues. V was clipped by 4 bases and J by 6 bases, with 12 bases between them. The CDR3 is CASSSAIFAEAFF. The CDR3 DNA is TGTGCCAGCAGCTCTGCTATCTTCGCTGAAGCTTTCTTT.

The chain couples TRBV6-5 to TRBJ1-6, with 7 bases that match TRBD1. Per germline, CDR1 MNHEY and CDR2 SVGAGI. V gave up 1 base and J gave up 9 bases; unmatched junction bases: 6. The CDR3 is 15 amino acids. CDR3 in DNA: TGTGCCAGCAGTTACTGGGTCAGGGGGAGTTCACCCCTCCACTTT. This gives the protein CASSYWVRGSSPLHF.

This clone was found once. The chain links TRBV7-2 to TRBJ2-7; 8 positions agree with TRBD2. Germline CDR1 reads SGHTA; CDR2 reads FQGNSA. Losses at the gene ends were 0 bases for V and 0 bases for J; bases not matched to a gene: 1. This CDR3 comprises 15 residues. CDR3 DNA sequence: TGTGCCAGCAGCTTAGCTAGCGGGGTCTCCTACGAGCAGTACTTC. It translates to CASSLASGVSYEQYF.

This clone was picked up one time. The J gene is TRBJ1-1, the V gene TRBV28; 7 nucleotides align to TRBD1. CDR1 and CDR2 (germline): MDHEN, SYDVKM. The CDR3 spans 13 residues. J was trimmed by 4 bases and V by 8 bases; bases with no gene match: 7. The CDR3 region has the DNA TGTGCCAGCGTTAGACAGGGAGGCACTGAAGCTTTCTTT. It encodes CASVRQGGTEAFF.

V usage is TRBV28 and J usage is TRBJ1-2; TRBD1 aligns across 7 bases. V trimming: 6 bases; J trimming: 4 bases; junction bases outside the gene matches: 8. The CDR3 has 14 residues. Germline V gene lookup returns CDR1 MDHEN and CDR2 SYDVKM. CDR3 bases: TGTGCCAGCAGGTGGGGACAGCCAACCTATGGCTACACCTTC. Encoded protein: CASRWGQPTYGYTF.

The chain employs TRBV7-8 and TRBJ2-3; 7 nucleotides line up with TRBD2. CDR3 length: 18 residues. Germline-derived CDR1 and CDR2 are SGHVS and FQNEAQ. J lost 0 bases, V lost 1 base, and 10 bases had no gene match. The CDR3 coding sequence is TGTGCCAGCAGCTTAGTATTTGGGCTAGCGGCTAGCACAGATACGCAGTATTTT. Its translation is CASSLVFGLAASTDTQYF.

This chain links TRBV3-1 (or the pseudogene TRBV3-2) with TRBJ1-3; 12 nucleotides agree with TRBD1. The CDR3 extends over 17 amino acids. The germline CDR1 and CDR2 sequences are LGHDT and YNNKEL (reference sequence). The V segment lost 6 bases and the J segment 4 bases; nucleotides outside the gene matches: 10. CDR3 protein: CASRPGTGGAGGNTIYF. The DNA of the CDR3 is TGTGCCAGCAGACCCGGGACAGGGGGCGCGGGGGGAAACACCATATATTTT.

This clone was counted once. The rearrangement uses TRBV29-1 and TRBJ1-6; no clear D gene. The V gene's germline CDR1 is SQVTM and CDR2 ANQGSEA. Trimming took 4 bases from V and 0 from J, leaving 10 bases between them. The CDR3 has 15 amino acids. The CDR3 sequence: CSVVGESSYNSPLHF. For the CDR3, the DNA is TGCAGCGTTGTTGGGGAGAGCTCCTATAATTCACCCCTCCACTTT.

The gene calls are TRBV29-1 and TRBJ2-1, with 9 bases aligning to TRBD2. Losses at the gene ends were 4 bases for V and 6 bases for J; bases not matched to a gene: 7. CDR1 and CDR2 from the germline V gene are SQVTM and ANQGSEA. The CDR3 totals 14 residues. CDR3 bases: TGCAGCGTTGGAGGCGGGGGGGGTATCAATGAGCAGTTCTTC. This encodes CSVGGGGGINEQFF.

The chain is built from TRBV7-8 and TRBJ2-7, with D possibly being TRBD2 (5 bases). CDR3 length: 17 amino acids. Germline CDR1 is SGHVS and CDR2 is FQNEAQ. The V end was cut by 4 bases, the J end by 0 bases, with 19 bases between. DNA of the CDR3: TGTGCCAGCAGCTCCACGGACTTTGTAGGGAGCTCCTACGAGCAGTACTTC. This gives the protein CASSSTDFVGSSYEQYF.

V is TRBV5-1 and J is TRBJ2-1; TRBD2 matches at 9 bases. The CDR3 consists of 15 residues. Trimming removed 0 bases from V and 8 bases from J; junction bases left unmatched: 6. Germline CDR1 reads SGHRS; CDR2 reads YFSETQ. The CDR3 sequence is CASSLAGREGDEQFF. The CDR3, as DNA: TGCGCCAGCAGCTTGGCCGGGCGGGAGGGTGATGAGCAGTTCTTC.

The chain has TRBV13 and TRBJ2-7; possible D gene TRBD2, 5 bases. V was shortened by 3 bases and J by 6 bases, with 9 bases between the two germline ends. Germline CDR1 and CDR2: PRHDT and FYEKMQ (reference sequence). There are 12 residues in the CDR3. The CDR3 DNA is TGTGCCAGCAGCTTTCTAGCCAGCGAGCAGTACTTC. The encoded protein is CASSFLASEQYF.

This sequence joins TRBV7-9 and TRBJ2-2; maybe TRBD1 (6 bases). This CDR3 is 14 amino acids long. V was clipped by 5 bases and J by 1 base, with 8 bases between them. CDR1 and CDR2 (germline): SEHNR, FQNEAQ (reference sequence). The CDR3 reads CASSRTVNTGELFF. DNA for the CDR3: TGTGCCAGCAGCCGGACAGTGAACACCGGGGAGCTGTTTTTT.

The chain carries TRBV2 and TRBJ1-4; D is ambiguous. The CDR3 has 14 amino acids. V lost 6 bases, J lost 3 bases, and 11 bases lay in between. In germline, CDR1 is SNHLY, CDR2 FYNNEI. The CDR3 sequence is CASRRNAANEKLFF. The CDR3 DNA reads as TGTGCCAGCAGGAGAAATGCGGCTAATGAAAAACTGTTTTTT. The whole variable domain, filled in from reference TRBV2 and TRBJ1-4, reads EPEVTQTPSHQVTQMGQEVILRCVPISNHLYFYWYRQILGQKVEFLVSFYNNEISEKSEIFDDQFSVERPDGSNFTLKIRSTKLEDSAMYFCASRRNAANEKLFFGSGTQLSVL.

The chain uses TRBV3-1 (or the pseudogene TRBV3-2) and TRBJ2-2, with TRBD1 identical over 7 bases. CDR1 is LGHDT, CDR2 YNNKEL, per germline (reference sequence). This CDR3 has 13 residues. With 6 bases clipped from V and 4 bases from J, the junction kept 2 bases outside the gene matches. The CDR3 coding sequence is TGTGCCAGCAGAGGGGGCCTCACCGGGGAGCTGTTTTTT. Translation gives CASRGGLTGELFF.

This clone has a handful of counts. This chain connects TRBV28 to TRBJ1-3, with 9 bases that match TRBD1. V lost 7 bases to trimming and J lost 4 bases; unmatched junction nucleotides: 11. Germline CDR1 reads MDHEN; CDR2 reads SYDVKM. CDR3 length: 16 residues. CDR3 DNA sequence: TGTGCCAGCACCCTGCGGGACAGGGTGAGAGGAAACACCATATATTTT. Translated, it gives CASTLRDRVRGNTIYF.

The rearrangement joins TRBV5-1 to TRBJ1-2, with D possibly being TRBD1 (5 bases). The CDR3 is 13 residues long. Looked up from germline, CDR1 is SGHRS and CDR2 is YFSETQ. V was cut by 4 bases and J by 8 bases, with 15 bases left in between. The CDR3 loop reads CASSPESQGGYTF. CDR3 sequence (DNA): TGCGCCAGCAGCCCCGAATCCCAGGGAGGCTACACCTTC. Based on the CDR3 plus reference TRBV5-1 and TRBJ1-2, the full variable domain is KAGVTQTPRYLIKTRGQQVTLSCSPISGHRSVSWYQQTPGQGLQFLFEYFSETQRNKGNFPGRFSGRQFSNSRSEMNVSTLELGDSALYLCASSPESQGGYTFGSGTRLTVV.

This chain uses TRBV27 with TRBJ1-2; tentative D call: TRBD1 (5 bases). This CDR3 has 14 residues. Looked up from germline, CDR1 is MNHEY and CDR2 is SMNVEV (reference sequence). Trimming took 3 bases from V and 1 from J, leaving 9 bases between them. CDR3 sequence: CASSFSQVNYGYTF. Here the CDR3 DNA reads TGTGCCAGCAGTTTCTCACAGGTTAACTATGGCTACACCTTC.

V gene TRBV5-5 combines with J gene TRBJ2-1, with TRBD2 matching over 9 bases. The germline V gene encodes CDR1 SGHKS and CDR2 YYEKEE (reference sequence). The junction had 7 bases not matched to a gene; V was cut back by 0 bases and J by 9 bases. The CDR3 has 15 amino acids. In DNA form, the CDR3 reads TGTGCCAGCAGCTTGGGGGTAGCGGGGGTATTTGAGCAGTTCTTC. It translates to CASSLGVAGVFEQFF.

V gene TRBV9 combines with J gene TRBJ2-3; D is undetermined. The ends were cut back, 1 base at V and 2 bases at J, with 5 bases in the middle. From germline, CDR1 is SGDLS and CDR2 YYNGEE. This CDR3 is built from 13 residues. CDR3 sequence reads: CASSVLATDTQYF. Written as DNA, the CDR3 is TGTGCCAGCAGCGTACTGGCCACAGATACGCAGTATTTT.

V and J are TRBV28 and TRBJ1-2; 9 nucleotides line up with TRBD1. Germline V lookup: CDR1 MDHEN, CDR2 SYDVKM. With 5 bases clipped from V and 7 bases from J, the junction kept 8 bases outside the gene matches. CDR3 size: 14 residues. The CDR3 is CASSAPQGAAGYTF. CDR3 in DNA: TGTGCCAGCAGTGCACCACAGGGGGCTGCTGGCTACACCTTC.

The chain combines TRBV6-2 or TRBV6-3 with TRBJ1-5; D gene uncertain. CDR1 and CDR2 (germline): MNHEY, SVGEGT. The V and J ends lost 1 base and 7 bases respectively, with 14 bases between them. This CDR3 has 15 residues. In DNA form, the CDR3 reads TGTGCCAGCAGTTACTTCCCGGGCTCGGGGCAGCCCCAGCATTTT. Its protein product is CASSYFPGSGQPQHF.

This chain uses TRBV15 with TRBJ2-2, with a possible D match to TRBD2 (6 bases). The germline CDR1 and CDR2 sequences are LNHNV and YYDKDF (reference sequence). CDR3 size: 14 residues. Trimming took 4 bases from V and 7 from J, leaving 13 bases between them. As DNA, the CDR3 is TGTGCCACCAGCAAACGGGAGCGGAGCGGGGAGCTGTTTTTT. Its translation is CATSKRERSGELFF.

The gene calls are TRBV2 and TRBJ2-3; perhaps TRBD2 as D (5 bases). Per the germline V gene, CDR1 is SNHLY and CDR2 is FYNNEI. CDR3 length: 16 amino acids. V lost 3 bases to trimming and J lost 1 base, with 14 bases between them. The CDR3, as DNA: TGTGCCAGCAGTGACCGCCAACTAGGGCGCACAGATACGCAGTATTTT. This codes for CASSDRQLGRTDTQYF.

The chain carries TRBV11-2 and TRBJ2-5; D unclear. The CDR3 length is 13 residues. From germline, CDR1 is SGHAT and CDR2 FQNNGV. V was trimmed by 6 bases and J by 2 bases, leaving 10 bases between them. CDR3 residues: CASSRRDQETQYF. CDR3 DNA: TGTGCCAGCAGTCGCCGAGATCAAGAGACCCAGTACTTC.